Detailed here is one TCR beta chain. No antigen is known for it. Qualities for individual bases were not recorded, and no much larger clone is one base off. Donors were healthy HIV-negative adults with no recently reported acute infections or vaccinations. Every donor was a Caucasian adult residing in Nashville, Tennessee, USA. Magnetic negative selection was used to enrich CD4+ T cells, after which naive cells were positively selected on CD45RA and the negative fraction became the memory subset. Blood was collected by leukapheresis, and PBMCs were isolated by Ficoll-Histopaque density gradient centrifugation and then cryopreserved in liquid nitrogen vapor phase. Analytical flow cytometry was used to check the purity and quantity of every magnetically sorted T cell population. Genomic DNA was isolated from every sorted fraction and measured by UV absorbance on a Nanodrop 2000c. The CDR3, cysteine through phenylalanine, is 14 amino acids long. Solely the CDR3 DNA is kept, with 42 bases framed from the first base. Trimming costs V 5 bases and J 5 bases, and their ends lie 15 bases apart. CDR1 and CDR2, per the germline V gene, are MNHNS and SASEGT.

This sample is drawn from a study of shared clonotypes between healthy human individuals (dated by TCRdb to 2018 to 2020). Turning to the overall study: A few men and two women, aged 18 to 49 years, made up the cohort. Per donor, three plates each were used for CD4 naive and CD4 memory, two for CD8 naive, and one for CD8 memory. Blood TCR repertoires of about five healthy adults were deeply sequenced to estimate repertoire size and the extent of clonotype sharing between individuals. To increase sequencing depth and limit assay-specific biases, TCR repertoire library preparation and sequencing were carried out by different laboratories using diverse techniques. Between about 0.9 and 8.9 billion PBMCs per donor were obtained by leukapheresis.

Using the deep immunoSEQ assay, multiplex PCR amplified TCR CDR3 regions from genomic DNA. Extracted genomic DNA from each cell subset was spread evenly across all wells of several immunoSEQ 96-well plates, with each plate serving as a replicate. For sorted subsets, each replicate PCR was loaded with approximately 0.2 ug genomic DNA, equivalent to about 30,000 T cell genomes. Purified libraries were measured with a Qubit 3.0 fluorometer, size-checked on a Bioanalyzer 2100, and measured again with the KAPA Library Quantification kit. Every immunoSEQ 96-well plate was sequenced on a separate single-read 150-cycle Illumina NextSeq 550 flow cell. The original pipeline was this. The immunoSEQ output contained only junctional sequences without quality scores, so filtering could not match that applied to full-length reads. Sequences were annotated with PyIR, a Python wrapper for IgBLAST v1.9, using IMGT germline references to assign V/J genes and CDR3. Reads were filtered out if the reads had weak V/J assignments (E-value above 1e-6), no CDR3, stop codons, out-of-frame junctions, or ambiguous translated residues. A V3J clonotype was defined by an identical inferred V gene, J gene, and CDR3 amino acid sequence. Percentage overlap between repertoires was calculated by dividing the number of shared unique clonotypes by the size of the smaller repertoire. Repertoire richness was assessed with RTK rarefaction, the Chao1 estimator, and Recon v2.1 estimates of unobserved clonotypes. For all TCRbeta clonotypes obtained by the gDNA method from a few donors, generation probabilities were computed with OLGA. In TCRdb, the immuneACCESS table is reduced to in-frame sequences with V and J assigned. These tables do not hold every clone; where another copy was compared, an unresolved V gene accounts for under half, and the others remain unexplained. The DNA gave D and trimming, while V, J and clone size come from that table. The sample table records some 2,500,000 clones; roughly 93% of these occur just once. The ten biggest clones cover 0.36% of the sample.

Overall study results and their limits: Across a handful of donors, approximately 5% of naive CD4, roughly 3.5% of naive CD8, under 2.5% of memory CD4, and approximately 0.4% of memory CD8 clonotypes were shared. Naive subsets generally had larger estimated clonotype richness than memory subsets. Because the study included only a small number of donors, the genetic and exposure-history diversity represented was limited. Compared with non-shared clonotypes, clonotypes shared by all four sorted-subset donors had higher generation probabilities. Only blood was sampled, and tissue TCR repertoires likely differ from those in blood. Incomplete sequencing was indicated by rarefaction of sorted-subset datasets, despite the large sequencing depth. Based on pairwise subsampling, the degree of clonotype sharing among donors was expected to be affected by sequencing depth.

The chain is assembled from TRBV6-1 and TRBJ2-5; the D region may be TRBD1 or TRBD2, each matching 5 bases equally. The sequence came from a man aged 18 to 35 in good health. Some clones in this sample may be carry-over from other donors' samples. The sequenced material came from naive CD4+ T cells from PBMCs. Interpreted using the paper, the cell subset or site label stands for: CD45RA+ positively selected. This receptor carries the CDR3 CASSTRDGSETQYF. At the DNA level, the sequence is TGTGCCAGCAGTACCCGGGACGGCTCGGAGACCCAGTACTTC.